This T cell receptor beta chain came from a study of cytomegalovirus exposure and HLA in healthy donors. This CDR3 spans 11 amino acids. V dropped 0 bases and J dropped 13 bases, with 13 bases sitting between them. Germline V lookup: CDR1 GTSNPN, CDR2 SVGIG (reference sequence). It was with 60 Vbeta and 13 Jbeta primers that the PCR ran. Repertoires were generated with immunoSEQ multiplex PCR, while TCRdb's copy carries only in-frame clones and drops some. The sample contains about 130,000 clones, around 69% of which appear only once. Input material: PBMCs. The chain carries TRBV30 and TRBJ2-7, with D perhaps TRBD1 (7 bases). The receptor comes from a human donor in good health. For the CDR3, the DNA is TGTGCCTGGAGTGTGGCGGGACAGAGATACTTC. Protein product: CAWSVAGQRYF.